This TCR beta chain was captured in a study of T cells in Graves' hyperthyroidism and ophthalmopathy. Germline CDR1 is MDHEN and CDR2 is SYDVKM. Losses at the gene ends were 2 bases for V and 4 bases for J; bases not matched to a gene: 5. CDR3 length: 16 residues. This clonotype was detected a few times. Antigen specificity is unknown. RNA transcripts yielded amplified TCR beta CDR3 regions. The HTBI primer set was used in a first-round RT-PCR of the TCR CDR3. One entry per CDR3 protein, called by TCRdb with MiXCR from the multiplex PCR reads. The sample has approximately 400,000 distinct CDR3 sequences, 15% to 19% seen once. Study-wide results and caveats: Ophthalmopathy onset followed model prediction by a median approximately six months.

Stability of Graves' hyperthyroidism was defined as absent ophthalmopathy progression within 18 months. Fresh peripheral blood, around 9.3 ml, was the source of the PBMCs. The source of this sequence is a woman aged 18-29 years with Graves' hyperthyroidism. Input material: blood. The rearrangement joins TRBV28 to TRBJ2-2, with TRBD2 matching over 9 bases. CDR3 nucleotide sequence: TGTGCCAGCAGTTTAATTAGCGGGAGTCCCACCGGGGAGCTGTTTTTT. It yields the protein CASSLISGSPTGELFF.